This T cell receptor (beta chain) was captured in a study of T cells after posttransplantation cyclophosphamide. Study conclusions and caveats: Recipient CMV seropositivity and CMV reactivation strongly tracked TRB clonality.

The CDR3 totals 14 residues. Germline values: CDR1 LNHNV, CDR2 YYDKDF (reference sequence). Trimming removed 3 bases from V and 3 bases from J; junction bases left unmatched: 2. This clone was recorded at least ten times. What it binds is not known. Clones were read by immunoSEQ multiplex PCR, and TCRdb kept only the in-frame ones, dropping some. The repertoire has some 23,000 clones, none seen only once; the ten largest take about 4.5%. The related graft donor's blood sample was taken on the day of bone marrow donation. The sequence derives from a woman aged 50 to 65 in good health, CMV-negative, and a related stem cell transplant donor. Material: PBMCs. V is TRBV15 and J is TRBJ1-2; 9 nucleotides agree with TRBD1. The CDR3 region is CATSRWDRDYGYTF. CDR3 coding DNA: TGTGCCACCAGCAGGTGGGACAGGGACTATGGCTACACCTTC.